The following is a T cell receptor (beta chain) sequence with its context. The antigen this receptor binds is unknown. The record has no base qualities; no much larger clone is one base away. The sample originates from a study of blood T cell repertoires in COVID-19 (TCRdb year 2020). Describing the broader study: Collaborator samples came from the United States, Italy and Spain and covered acute and convalescent phases of COVID-19. The repertoires were released in a freely available public database meant as a resource for research on the immune response to SARS-CoV-2. The samples were drawn from two sources: the first 160 participants of the ongoing ImmuneRACE study, and fewer than 1,500 subjects contributed by 6 global collaborators. The prospective study material was composed of cDNA or gDNA derived from T cells, B-cell-depleted T cells, or PBMCs. The sample metadata nearly always contained a de-identified subject ID, COVID-19 status, age in years and sex. HLA class I and class II types, where available, came from metadata supplied by the sample provider rather than from assay-based typing. Subjects who had been exposed to COVID-19, were actively infected with it, or had recovered from it provided the deeply sampled blood TCRbeta repertoires that made up the dataset. The full study reports these points: How much clinical and demographic metadata was included differed by source and by participant, and the metadata was provided uncurated.

Collaborating institutions collected whole blood in K2EDTA tubes following their own protocols. For TCRbeta analysis, collaborators shipped samples as frozen whole blood, isolated PBMCs, or DNA extracted from either of those sample types. TCRbeta CDR3 regions were amplified from genomic DNA using the immunoSEQ Assay, a bias-controlled multiplex PCR. Concerning the study's data processing: Nucleated cell counts per sample were estimated from amplification of reference gene primers within the assay. To quantify the absolute abundance of each unique TCRbeta CDR3 rearrangement, sequence reads were collapsed and filtered. Productive Simpson clonality was computed per sample as the square root of Simpson's diversity index over productive rearrangements. Imported from immuneACCESS, the table was reduced by TCRdb to in-frame sequences with V and J called. These copies leave out some clones; in studies compared against another copy, an unresolved V gene accounts for under half, and the cause of the remainder is not known. V and J calls and clone size follow that table, whereas D and trimming were derived from the DNA. The sample has about 180,000 clones on record, about 90% of them singletons. Jointly, the top ten make up nearly 2.5% of the sample.

Trimmed from V: 0 bases; trimmed from J: 2 bases; junction bases lacking a gene match: 6. Reading the germline V gene gives CDR1 SGHRS and CDR2 YFSETQ. From the cysteine through the phenylalanine, the CDR3 covers 17 amino acids. Only CDR3 DNA is held: 51 bases, read in frame from base 1. In this chain, TRBV5-1 is recombined with TRBJ2-3; 10 of the junction bases match TRBD2. The sequence came from a man between 40 and 49 years old with active or convalescent COVID-19. Sequencing input: peripheral blood. CDR3 protein: CASSLAVAGGYTDTQYF. The nucleotides read TGCGCCAGCAGCTTGGCCGTAGCGGGGGGTTACACAGATACGCAGTATTTT. Reference TRBV5-1 and TRBJ2-3 genes cover what lies past the CDR3, so the full variable domain is KAGVTQTPRYLIKTRGQQVTLSCSPISGHRSVSWYQQTPGQGLQFLFEYFSETQRNKGNFPGRFSGRQFSNSRSEMNVSTLELGDSALYLCASSLAVAGGYTDTQYFGPGTRLTVL.